This T cell receptor beta chain emerged from a study of human T cells and chemical hapten exposure. Whole-study results and caveats: TCRs whose frequency exceeded 1 in 1000 remained the same following DPC sensitization. Expanded TCRs made up significantly more big CDR3 similarity clusters than controls did.

A note on this clonotype: Its target is not known.

Specified time point: pre-sensitization, week 0. Sample treatment: therapeutic diphenylcyclopropenone sensitization with weekly scalp DPC. Researchers sampled blood before each patch test went on. The study used a library that attached unique molecular identifiers to individual cDNA molecules. TCRdb processed the RACE reads anew with MiXCR; each CDR3 protein has one entry. In the table there are around 260,000 distinct CDR3 sequences, approximately 8.6% of which are singletons. The CDR3 is 15 amino acids. The junction had 7 bases not matched to a gene; V was cut back by 5 bases and J by 10 bases. The receptor's source is a woman aged 40 to 50 with alopecia areata. Some clones in this sample may be carry-over from other donors' samples. The genes are TRBV12-3 or TRBV12-4 and TRBJ2-1; 14 nucleotides align to TRBD2. Sequencing used whole blood, obtained in connection with sensitization to the hapten diphenylcyclopropenone (DPC). In nucleotides, the CDR3 is TGTGCCAGCAGTCTCCGACTAGCGGGAGGGGGAGAGCAGTTCTTC. Its translation is CASSLRLAGGGEQFF.